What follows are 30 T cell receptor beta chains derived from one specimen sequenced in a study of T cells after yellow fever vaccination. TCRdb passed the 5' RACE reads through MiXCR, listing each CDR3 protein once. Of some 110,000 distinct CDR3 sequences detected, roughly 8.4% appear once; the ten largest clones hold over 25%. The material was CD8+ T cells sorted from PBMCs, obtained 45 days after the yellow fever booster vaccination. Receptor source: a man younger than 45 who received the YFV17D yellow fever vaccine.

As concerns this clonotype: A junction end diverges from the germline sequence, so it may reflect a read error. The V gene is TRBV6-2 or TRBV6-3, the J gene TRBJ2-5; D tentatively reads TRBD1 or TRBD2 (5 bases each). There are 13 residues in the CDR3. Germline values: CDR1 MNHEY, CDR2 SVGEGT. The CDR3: CASLGVIQEPQYF. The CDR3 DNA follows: TGTGCCAGCCTGGGGGTGATACAAGAGCCCCAGTACTTC.

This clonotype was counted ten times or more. The CDR3 sequence: CASSLLALGDTQYF. CDR3 sequence (DNA): TGTGCCAGCAGTTTACTAGCGCTTGGCGATACGCAGTATTTT. The chain uses TRBV12-3 or TRBV12-4 and TRBJ2-3; perhaps TRBD2 as D (6 bases). The CDR3 extends over 14 amino acids. V lost 2 bases to trimming and J lost 6 bases, with 12 bases between them.

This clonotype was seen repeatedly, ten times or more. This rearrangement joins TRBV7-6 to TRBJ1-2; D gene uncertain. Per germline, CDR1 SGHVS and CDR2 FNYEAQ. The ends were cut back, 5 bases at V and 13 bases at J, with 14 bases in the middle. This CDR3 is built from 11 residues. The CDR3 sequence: CASSVGNLVTF. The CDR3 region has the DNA TGTGCCAGCAGCGTAGGAAACCTCGTCACCTTC.

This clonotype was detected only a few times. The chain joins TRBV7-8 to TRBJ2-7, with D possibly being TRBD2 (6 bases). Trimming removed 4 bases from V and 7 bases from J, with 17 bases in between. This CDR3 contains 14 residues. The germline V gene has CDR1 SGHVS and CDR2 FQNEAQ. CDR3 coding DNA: TGTGCCAGCAGCTCGGAGGGACCTTCGGGAGAGCAGTACTTC. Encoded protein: CASSSEGPSGEQYF.

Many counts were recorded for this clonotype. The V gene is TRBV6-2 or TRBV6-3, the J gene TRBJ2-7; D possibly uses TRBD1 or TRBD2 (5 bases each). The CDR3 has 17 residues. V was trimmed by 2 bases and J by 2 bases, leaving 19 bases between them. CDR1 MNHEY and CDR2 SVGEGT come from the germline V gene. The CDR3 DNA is TGTGCCAGCAGTTACGGAAGTCCCACCGGGGCACCCTACGAGCAGTACTTC. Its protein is CASSYGSPTGAPYEQYF.

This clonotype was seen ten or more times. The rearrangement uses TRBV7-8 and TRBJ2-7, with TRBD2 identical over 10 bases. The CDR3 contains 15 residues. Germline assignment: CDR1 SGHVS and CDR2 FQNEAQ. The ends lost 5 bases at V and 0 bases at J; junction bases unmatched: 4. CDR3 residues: CASSPGLAVSYEQYF. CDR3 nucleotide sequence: TGTGCCAGCAGCCCTGGACTAGCGGTCTCCTACGAGCAGTACTTC.

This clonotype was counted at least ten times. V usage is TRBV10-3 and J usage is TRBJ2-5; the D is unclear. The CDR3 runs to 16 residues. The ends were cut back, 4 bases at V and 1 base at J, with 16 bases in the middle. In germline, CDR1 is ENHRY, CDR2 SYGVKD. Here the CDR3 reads CAISGQAQGIQETQYF. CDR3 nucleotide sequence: TGTGCCATCAGTGGTCAGGCCCAAGGAATCCAAGAGACCCAGTACTTC.

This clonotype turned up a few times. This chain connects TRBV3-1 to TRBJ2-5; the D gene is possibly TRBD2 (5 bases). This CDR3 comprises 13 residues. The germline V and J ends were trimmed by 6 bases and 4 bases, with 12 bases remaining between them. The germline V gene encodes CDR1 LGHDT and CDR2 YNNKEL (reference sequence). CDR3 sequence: CASREGVIETQYF. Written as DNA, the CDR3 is TGTGCCAGCAGAGAGGGAGTGATAGAGACCCAGTACTTC.

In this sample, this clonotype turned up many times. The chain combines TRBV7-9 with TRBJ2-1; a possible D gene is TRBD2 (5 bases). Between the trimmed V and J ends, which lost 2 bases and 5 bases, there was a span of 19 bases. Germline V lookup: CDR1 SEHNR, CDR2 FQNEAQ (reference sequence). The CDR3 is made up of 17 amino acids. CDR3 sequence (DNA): TGTGCCAGCAGCTTATCGTCGGGGTCTCCTACCCACAATGAGCAGTTCTTC. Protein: CASSLSSGSPTHNEQFF.

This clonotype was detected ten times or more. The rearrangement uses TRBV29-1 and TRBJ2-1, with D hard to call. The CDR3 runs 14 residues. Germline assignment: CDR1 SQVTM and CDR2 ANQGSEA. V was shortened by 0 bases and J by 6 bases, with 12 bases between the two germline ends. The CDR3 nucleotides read TGCAGCGTTGAAGATATAGGAAGGAGCAATGAGCAGTTCTTC. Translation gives CSVEDIGRSNEQFF.

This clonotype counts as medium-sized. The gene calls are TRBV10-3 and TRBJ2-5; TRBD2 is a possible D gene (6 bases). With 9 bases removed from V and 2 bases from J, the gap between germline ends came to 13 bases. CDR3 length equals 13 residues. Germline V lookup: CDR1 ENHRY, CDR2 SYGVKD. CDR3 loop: CAIGTPLQETQYF. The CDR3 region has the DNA TGTGCCATTGGGACTCCGCTACAAGAGACCCAGTACTTC.

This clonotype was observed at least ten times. Here the CDR3 reads CASSLEGRANTEAFF. DNA of the CDR3: TGTGCCAGCAGTTTAGAGGGCAGGGCGAACACTGAAGCTTTCTTT. The chain recombines TRBV12-3 or TRBV12-4 with TRBJ1-1, with TRBD1 as a possible D gene (5 bases). This CDR3 comprises 15 residues. V was trimmed by 1 base and J by 1 base, leaving 10 bases between them.

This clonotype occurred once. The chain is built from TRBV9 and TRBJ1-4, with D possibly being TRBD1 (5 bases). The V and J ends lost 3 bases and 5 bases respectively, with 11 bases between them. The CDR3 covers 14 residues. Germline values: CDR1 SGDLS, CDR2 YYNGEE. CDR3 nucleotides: TGTGCCAGCAGCGGAATTGACAGAAATGAAAAACTGTTTTTT. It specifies CASSGIDRNEKLFF.

This chain's CDR3 is CASSRGTSGGDTQYF. The CDR3 nucleotides are TGTGCCAGCAGCCGCGGGACTAGCGGCGGAGATACGCAGTATTTT. This chain links TRBV7-2 with TRBJ2-3; 11 nucleotides match TRBD2. The germline V gene encodes CDR1 SGHTA and CDR2 FQGNSA. Losses at the gene ends were 5 bases for V and 5 bases for J; bases not matched to a gene: 6. The CDR3 is 15 amino acids.

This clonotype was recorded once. The CDR3 bases are TGTGCCAGCAGCTTCGGGGCCATGACCACTGAAGCTTTCTTT. Translating gives CASSFGAMTTEAFF. This sequence joins TRBV7-2 and TRBJ1-1, with D tentatively TRBD1 (5 bases). Per germline, CDR1 SGHTA and CDR2 FQGNSA. V lost 3 bases and J lost 4, with 12 bases in between. The CDR3 runs to 14 residues.

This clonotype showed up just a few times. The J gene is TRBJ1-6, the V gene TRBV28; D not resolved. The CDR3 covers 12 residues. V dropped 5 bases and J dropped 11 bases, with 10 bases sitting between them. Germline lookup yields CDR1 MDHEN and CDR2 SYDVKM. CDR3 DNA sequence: TGTGCCAGCAGTCCCCCACATCCACCCCTCCACTTT. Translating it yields CASSPPHPPLHF.

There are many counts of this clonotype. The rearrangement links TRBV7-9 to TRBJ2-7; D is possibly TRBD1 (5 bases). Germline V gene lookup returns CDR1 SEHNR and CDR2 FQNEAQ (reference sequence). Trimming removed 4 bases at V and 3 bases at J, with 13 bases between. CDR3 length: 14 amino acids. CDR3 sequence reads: CASSWQGVSYEQYF. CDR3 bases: TGTGCCAGCAGCTGGCAGGGTGTAAGCTACGAGCAGTACTTC.

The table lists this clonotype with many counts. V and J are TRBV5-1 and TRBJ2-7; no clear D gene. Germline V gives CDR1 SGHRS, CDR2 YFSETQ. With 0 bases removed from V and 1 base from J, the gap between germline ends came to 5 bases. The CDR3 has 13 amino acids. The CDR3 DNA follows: TGCGCCAGCAGCTTGGTGGAATCCTACGAGCAGTACTTC. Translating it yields CASSLVESYEQYF.

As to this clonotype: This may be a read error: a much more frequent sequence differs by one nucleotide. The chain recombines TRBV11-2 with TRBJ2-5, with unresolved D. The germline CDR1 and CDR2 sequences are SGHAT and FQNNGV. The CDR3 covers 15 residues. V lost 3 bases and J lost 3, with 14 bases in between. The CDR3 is CASSLGSVLKETQYF. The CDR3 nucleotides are TGTGCCAGCAGCTTGGGTTCAGTTTTGAAAGAGACCCAGTACTTC.

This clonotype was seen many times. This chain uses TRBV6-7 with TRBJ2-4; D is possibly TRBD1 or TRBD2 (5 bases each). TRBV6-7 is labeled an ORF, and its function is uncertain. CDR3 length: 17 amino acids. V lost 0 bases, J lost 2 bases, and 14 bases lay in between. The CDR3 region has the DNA TGTGCCAGCAGTTACTCGACGAGGGGCTTTTCCAAAAACATTCAGTACTTC. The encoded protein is CASSYSTRGFSKNIQYF.

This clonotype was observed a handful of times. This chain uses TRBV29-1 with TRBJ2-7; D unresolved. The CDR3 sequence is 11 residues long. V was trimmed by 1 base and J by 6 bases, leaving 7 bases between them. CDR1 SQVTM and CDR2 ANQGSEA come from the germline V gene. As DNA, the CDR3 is TGCAGCGTTGAAGTTTACGGCGAGCAGTACTTC. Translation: CSVEVYGEQYF.

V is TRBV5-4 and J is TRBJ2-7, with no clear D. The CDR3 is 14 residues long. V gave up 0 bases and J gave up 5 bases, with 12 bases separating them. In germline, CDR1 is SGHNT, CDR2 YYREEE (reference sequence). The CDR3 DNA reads TGTGCCAGCAGCTTGGAACGCAGGATCCACGAGCAGTACTTC. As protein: CASSLERRIHEQYF.

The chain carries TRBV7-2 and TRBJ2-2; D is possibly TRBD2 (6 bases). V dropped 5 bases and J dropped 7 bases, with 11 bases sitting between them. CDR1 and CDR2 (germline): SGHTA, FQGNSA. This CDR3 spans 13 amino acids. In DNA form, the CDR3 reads TGTGCCAGCAGCCCGGGAGAGATCGGGGAGCTGTTTTTT. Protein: CASSPGEIGELFF. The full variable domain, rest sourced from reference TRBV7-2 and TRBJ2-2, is GAGVSQSPSNKVTEKGKDVELRCDPISGHTALYWYRQSLGQGLEFLIYFQGNSAPDKSGLPSDRFSAERTGGSVSTLTIQRTQQEDSAVYLCASSPGEIGELFFGEGSRLTVL.

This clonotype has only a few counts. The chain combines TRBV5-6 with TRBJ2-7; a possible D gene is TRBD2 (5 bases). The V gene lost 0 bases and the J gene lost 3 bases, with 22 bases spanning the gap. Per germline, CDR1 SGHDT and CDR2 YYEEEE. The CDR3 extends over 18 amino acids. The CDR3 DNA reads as TGTGCCAGCAGCTTGGGGAGGTGGCTCCCTCCCCTTTACTACGAGCAGTACTTC. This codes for CASSLGRWLPPLYYEQYF. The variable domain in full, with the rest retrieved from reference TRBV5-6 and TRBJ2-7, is DAGVTQSPTHLIKTRGQQVTLRCSPKSGHDTVSWYQQALGQGPQFIFQYYEEEERQRGNFPDRFSGHQFPNYSSELNVNALLLGDSALYLCASSLGRWLPPLYYEQYFGPGTRLTVT.

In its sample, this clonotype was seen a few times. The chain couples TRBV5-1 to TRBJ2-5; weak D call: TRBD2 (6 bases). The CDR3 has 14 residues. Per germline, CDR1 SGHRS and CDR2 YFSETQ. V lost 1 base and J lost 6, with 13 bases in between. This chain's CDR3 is CASSLSGSLKTQYF. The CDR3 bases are TGCGCCAGCAGCTTGTCCGGGAGCTTGAAGACCCAGTACTTC.

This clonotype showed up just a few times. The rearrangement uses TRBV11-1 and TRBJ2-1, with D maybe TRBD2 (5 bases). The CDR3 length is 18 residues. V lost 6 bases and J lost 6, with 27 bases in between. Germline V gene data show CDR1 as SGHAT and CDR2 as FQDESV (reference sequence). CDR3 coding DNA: TGTGCCAGCAGTTCCCATTCCCAACAAGGTCGAGGGCCCAATGAGCAGTTCTTC. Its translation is CASSSHSQQGRGPNEQFF.

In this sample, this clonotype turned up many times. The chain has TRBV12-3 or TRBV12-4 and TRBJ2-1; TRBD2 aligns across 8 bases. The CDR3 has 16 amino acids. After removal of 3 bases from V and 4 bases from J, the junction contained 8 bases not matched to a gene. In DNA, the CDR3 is TGTGCCAGCAGTTTCGGAATAGCGGGACAATACAATGAGCAGTTCTTC. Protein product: CASSFGIAGQYNEQFF.

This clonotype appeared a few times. The CDR3 region has the DNA TGTGCCAGCTCACCAGAGGCTGATACTACCGGGGAGCTGTTTTTT. Encoded protein: CASSPEADTTGELFF. The chain has TRBV18 and TRBJ2-2; no clear D gene. Deletions cut 2 bases from V and 5 bases from J, with 12 bases between. Per germline, CDR1 KGHSH and CDR2 LQKENI. This CDR3 has 15 residues.

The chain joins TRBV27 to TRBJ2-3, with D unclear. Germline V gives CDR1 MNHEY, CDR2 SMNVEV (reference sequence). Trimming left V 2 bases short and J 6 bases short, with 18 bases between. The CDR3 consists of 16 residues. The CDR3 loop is CASSLGSPGSWDTQYF. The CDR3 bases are TGTGCCAGCAGTTTAGGATCCCCCGGGTCATGGGATACGCAGTATTTT.

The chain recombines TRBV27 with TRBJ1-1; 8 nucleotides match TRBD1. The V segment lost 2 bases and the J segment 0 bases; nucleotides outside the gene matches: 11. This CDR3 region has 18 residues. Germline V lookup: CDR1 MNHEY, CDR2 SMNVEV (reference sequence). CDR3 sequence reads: CASSLLSGGSGMNTEAFF. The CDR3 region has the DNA TGTGCCAGCAGTTTACTCTCAGGGGGCAGCGGGATGAACACTGAAGCTTTCTTT.